This T cell receptor beta chain appears in the sequencing data of a study of type 1 regulatory T cells. About the study: T-allo10 is an in vitro-generated, Tr1-enriched CD4 T cell product specific for alloantigen.

The CDR3 extends over 13 amino acids. From germline, CDR1 is SGHRS and CDR2 YFSETQ. V shed 3 bases and J shed 8 bases, with 12 bases lying between them. Study observations and caveats: Compared with non-type 1 regulatory T cells, type 1 regulatory T cells showed a more restricted TCR repertoire.

In this sample, this clonotype turned up a few times. Its target is not known. One entry per CDR3 protein, called by TCRdb with MiXCR from the reads. Of tens of thousands of distinct CDR3 sequences in the sample, less than 25% were seen once. Sample: cultured type 1 regulatory T (Tr1) cells, either the whole culture or a sorted fraction (not recorded which). The sequence came from a human donor in good health. V and J are TRBV5-1 and TRBJ1-5, with D maybe TRBD1 (6 bases). This CDR3 reads CASSSRGNEPQHF. Here the CDR3 DNA reads TGCGCCAGCAGCTCAAGGGGGAATGAGCCCCAGCATTTT.